The clone carrying this T cell receptor beta chain has a count of ten or more. The antigen is unknown. CDR1 and CDR2 (germline): KGHSH, LQKENI. Trimming removed 3 bases from V and 7 bases from J, with 15 bases in between. CDR3 size: 14 residues. The data belong to a study of early T cells in non-severe SARS-CoV-2 infection. Study at large: Sequencing targeted bulk RNA from unsorted whole blood, leaving chains unpaired.

Attached unique molecular identifiers marked individual cDNA molecules. TCRdb reprocessed the 5' RACE reads via MiXCR and lists one record per CDR3 protein. The sample comprises tens of thousands of distinct CDR3 sequences, roughly 5.7% of which are singletons, and 5.5% to 7% rests with the top ten. The study's findings and limits: Database matching using VDJdb favored anti-spike CD8 responses, with private and CD4 specificities left missing.

This receptor was obtained from an adult who was a healthcare worker with PCR-confirmed SARS-CoV-2 infection or an uninfected control (not recorded which). The source was whole blood, collected at baseline. J is TRBJ1-2 and V is TRBV18; D might be TRBD1 (6 bases). CDR3 in amino acids: CASSPGGRDLGYTF. CDR3 coding DNA: TGTGCCAGCTCACCCGGGGGCAGGGATCTTGGCTACACCTTC.